The 18 T cell receptor beta chains below come from one sample, sequenced in a study of blood T cell repertoires in COVID-19. Assay: immunoSEQ multiplex PCR; the TCRdb copy retains only in-frame clones and omits some. Altogether roughly 410,000 clones are present, around 87% being singletons, with the ten largest covering about 2.1%. Sequenced: peripheral blood. The receptors derive from a woman aged 55-69 years with COVID-19, enrolled during active disease.

The V call is TRBV2, the J call TRBJ2-3; TRBD1 is a possible D gene (5 bases). Trimming removed 0 bases at V and 4 bases at J, with 11 bases between. The germline V gene has CDR1 SNHLY and CDR2 FYNNEI. The CDR3 is 15 amino acids. DNA of the CDR3: TGTGCCAGCAGTGAAGCTAGGACATTGTCAGATACGCAGTATTTT. As protein: CASSEARTLSDTQYF.

The genes are TRBV5-1 and TRBJ1-4; TRBD1 matches 7 bases. The CDR3 totals 15 residues. V shed 1 base, J shed 8 bases, and the junction held 8 bases outside the gene matches. The germline V gene has CDR1 SGHRS and CDR2 YFSETQ. In nucleotides, the CDR3 is TGCGCCAGCAGCTTGCTTGTGTCAGGGGGGGAAAAACTGTTTTTT. Its protein product is CASSLLVSGGEKLFF.

Remarks on this clone: Different DNA sequences within this sample yield the same CDR3. The chain couples TRBV5-1 to TRBJ1-1; a weak D match, TRBD1 (5 bases). V lost 4 bases and J 5 bases, leaving 15 bases between the germline ends. Germline loops: CDR1 SGHRS, CDR2 YFSETQ. This CDR3 is 14 amino acids long. DNA of the CDR3: TGCGCCAGCAGCCTGGGTGGGGGGAATACTGAAGCTTTCTTT. Its protein is CASSLGGGNTEAFF. The full variable domain, its missing parts supplied by reference TRBV5-1 and TRBJ1-1, is KAGVTQTPRYLIKTRGQQVTLSCSPISGHRSVSWYQQTPGQGLQFLFEYFSETQRNKGNFPGRFSGRQFSNSRSEMNVSTLELGDSALYLCASSLGGGNTEAFFGQGTRLTVV.

The gene calls are TRBV5-4 and TRBJ2-5, with TRBD2 as a possible D gene (5 bases). With 7 bases removed from V and 1 base from J, the gap between germline ends came to 20 bases. The CDR3 totals 16 residues. Germline V gene lookup returns CDR1 SGHNT and CDR2 YYREEE (reference sequence). The CDR3 sequence: CASSTRSGEIQETQYF. The CDR3 DNA follows: TGTGCCAGCTCCACCCGATCCGGGGAGATCCAAGAGACCCAGTACTTC.

The J gene is TRBJ2-3, the V gene TRBV18; 9 bases align to TRBD2. The CDR3 length is 15 residues. In germline, CDR1 is KGHSH, CDR2 LQKENI. V lost 6 bases and J lost 1; bases outside the gene matches: 5. CDR3 sequence reads: CASSFSGGRTDTQYF. CDR3 in DNA: TGTGCCAGCTCCTTTAGCGGGGGCCGCACAGATACGCAGTATTTT.

The sample holds many counts of this clone. The chain recombines TRBV5-4 with TRBJ1-1; a possible D gene is TRBD1 (6 bases). This CDR3 has 15 residues. Germline CDR1 SGHNT, CDR2 YYREEE (reference sequence). V lost 0 bases to trimming and J lost 3 bases, with 12 bases between them. This chain's CDR3 is CASSLVNRDDTEAFF. CDR3 sequence (DNA): TGTGCCAGCAGCTTGGTCAACAGGGATGACACTGAAGCTTTCTTT.

The V gene is TRBV10-3, the J gene TRBJ2-7, with TRBD1 matching 10 bases. Germline-derived CDR1 and CDR2 are ENHRY and SYGVKD. The CDR3 consists of 15 residues. V shed 5 bases, J shed 6 bases, and the junction held 10 bases outside the gene matches. The CDR3 DNA reads as TGTGCCATCAGTAAGACGGGACAGGGGATGGGCGAGCAGTACTTC. This encodes CAISKTGQGMGEQYF.

The rearrangement uses TRBV11-2 and TRBJ1-2, with 8 bases identical to TRBD1. The CDR3 has 17 amino acids. V lost 5 bases, J lost 0 bases, and 11 bases stayed unmatched. From germline, CDR1 is SGHAT and CDR2 FQNNGV. The CDR3 nucleotides are TGTGCCAGCAGCACAGGGGGACTCTCAGTTCCTAACTATGGCTACACCTTC. Translation gives CASSTGGLSVPNYGYTF.

The chain combines TRBV5-1 with TRBJ2-7, with TRBD2 as a possible D gene (6 bases). V lost 4 bases and J lost 6, with 14 bases in between. The length of the CDR3 is 13 residues. CDR1 is SGHRS and CDR2 is YFSETQ in the germline V gene. CDR3 bases: TGCGCCAGCAGCCGGGGGAGCCGGGGCGAGCAGTACTTC. It translates to CASSRGSRGEQYF.

The V gene is TRBV7-9, the J gene TRBJ2-1; TRBD1 aligns across 8 bases. The CDR3 contains 18 residues. In germline, CDR1 is SEHNR, CDR2 FQNEAQ (reference sequence). The ends lost 4 bases at V and 4 bases at J; junction bases unmatched: 15. CDR3 coding DNA: TGTGCCAGCAGCTCGACAGGGGACGGTCACGGACGGTACAATGAGCAGTTCTTC. Translated: CASSSTGDGHGRYNEQFF.

The chain joins TRBV7-8 to TRBJ1-4; D remains ambiguous. Trimming removed 1 base from V and 0 bases from J, with 12 bases in between. Germline-derived CDR1 and CDR2 are SGHVS and FQNEAQ. The CDR3 is 17 amino acids. The CDR3 DNA reads as TGTGCCAGCAGCTTAGGTTTAATAGCAGCAACTAATGAAAAACTGTTTTTT. Protein sequence: CASSLGLIAATNEKLFF.

The V call is TRBV6-5, the J call TRBJ2-3; 7 bases are shared with TRBD2. The V gene's germline CDR1 is MNHEY and CDR2 SVGAGI. V lost 6 bases and J lost 5; bases outside the gene matches: 11. The CDR3 sequence is 15 residues long. CDR3 loop: CASSGRREREDTQYF. The CDR3 DNA reads as TGTGCCAGCAGCGGACGGAGGGAGCGGGAAGATACGCAGTATTTT.

This rearrangement joins TRBV6-2 or TRBV6-3 to TRBJ2-6; D call uncertain. The CDR3 contains 16 residues. V was trimmed by 5 bases and J by 0 bases, leaving 11 bases between them. Per germline, CDR1 MNHEY and CDR2 SVGEGT. The CDR3 loop reads CASSDPRGSGANVLTF. In DNA form, the CDR3 reads TGTGCCAGCAGTGACCCGCGAGGCTCTGGGGCCAACGTCCTGACTTTC.

There are a few counts of this clone. V gene TRBV19 combines with J gene TRBJ2-7; 8 bases line up with TRBD1. Looked up from germline, CDR1 is LNHDA and CDR2 is SQIVND (reference sequence). Losses at the gene ends were 5 bases for V and 4 bases for J; bases not matched to a gene: 7. This CDR3 has 14 amino acids. The CDR3 nucleotides are TGTGCCAGTAGTGACGGACAGGGTACGTACGAGCAGTACTTC. This gives the protein CASSDGQGTYEQYF.

The rearrangement links TRBV27 to TRBJ2-7; a possible D gene is TRBD1 (6 bases). Germline lookup yields CDR1 MNHEY and CDR2 SMNVEV (reference sequence). The CDR3 extends over 14 amino acids. Deletions cut 6 bases from V and 7 bases from J, with 19 bases between. In nucleotides, the CDR3 is TGTGCCAGCAGGGAGTCGGACAGCCATCCGGAGCAGTACTTC. Translated: CASRESDSHPEQYF.

The V gene is TRBV28, the J gene TRBJ1-3, with TRBD1 as a possible D gene (5 bases). CDR3 length: 14 residues. CDR1 and CDR2 from the germline V gene are MDHEN and SYDVKM. The V end lost 10 bases, the J end lost 4 bases, and 17 bases lay between the germline ends. CDR3 amino acids: CATRGNLGGNTIYF. The CDR3, as DNA: TGTGCCACTCGGGGGAATTTAGGCGGAAACACCATATATTTT.

This clone came up once. This chain uses TRBV5-6 with TRBJ1-1; weak D call: TRBD1 (6 bases). The CDR3 covers 14 residues. Germline lookup yields CDR1 SGHDT and CDR2 YYEEEE. Trimming stripped 4 bases from V and 2 bases from J, with 12 bases between. CDR3 DNA: TGTGCCAGCAGCCATAGGGGGGGTAACACTGAAGCTTTCTTT. It encodes CASSHRGGNTEAFF.

This sequence joins TRBV2 and TRBJ1-3; 10 nucleotides match TRBD1. The CDR3 consists of 21 residues. Trimming cost V 5 bases and J 2 bases; bases outside gene matches: 21. The germline gives CDR1 SNHLY, CDR2 FYNNEI. Here the CDR3 reads CASSNNPTGGSAATPGNTIYF. CDR3 coding DNA: TGTGCCAGCAGTAACAACCCGACAGGGGGCTCTGCTGCCACTCCTGGAAACACCATATATTTT. Filled out from reference TRBV2 and TRBJ1-3, the complete variable domain reads EPEVTQTPSHQVTQMGQEVILRCVPISNHLYFYWYRQILGQKVEFLVSFYNNEISEKSEIFDDQFSVERPDGSNFTLKIRSTKLEDSAMYFCASSNNPTGGSAATPGNTIYFGEGSWLTVV.